The rows below give T cell receptor beta chains drawn from one sample of a study of blood T cell repertoires in COVID-19. The method was immunoSEQ multiplex PCR; TCRdb's version includes in-frame clones alone and lacks a portion of them. Of under 200,000 clones listed, around three quarters are singletons. The source material was peripheral blood. These receptors originate from a man in his fifties or sixties with acute or convalescent COVID-19. Both conserved end residues are part of each CDR3. The order of the fields is clone size, J gene, V gene, CDR3 protein. For some rows the clone size is stated as once, few or many, or as a class when expanded; others skip it.

clone_size: few
j_call: TRBJ2-6
v_call: TRBV24-1
cdr3_aa: CATSKKGGSGANVLTF

clone_size: .
j_call: TRBJ1-2
v_call: TRBV30
cdr3_aa: CAWIRDRAMYGYTF

clone_size: .
j_call: TRBJ2-7
v_call: TRBV5-5
cdr3_aa: CASRPLPGQGLYEQYF

clone_size: .
j_call: TRBJ2-5
v_call: TRBV5-1
cdr3_aa: CASWDSWETQYF

clone_size: .
j_call: TRBJ1-1
v_call: TRBV7-8
cdr3_aa: CASSLEVGWNTEAFF

clone_size: .
j_call: TRBJ2-7
v_call: TRBV29-1
cdr3_aa: CSTRTGKSWEQYF

clone_size: few
j_call: TRBJ2-1
v_call: TRBV4-3
cdr3_aa: CASSQDLQFSSYNEQFF

clone_size: once
j_call: TRBJ2-3
v_call: TRBV27
cdr3_aa: CASSPSRRWGDTDTQYF

clone_size: .
j_call: TRBJ2-7
v_call: TRBV5-1
cdr3_aa: CASSREASASYEQYF

clone_size: .
j_call: TRBJ2-7
v_call: TRBV6-5
cdr3_aa: CASTPPGTGLYEQYF

clone_size: few
j_call: TRBJ2-5
v_call: TRBV5-6
cdr3_aa: CASSLGASGGDLVETQYF

clone_size: .
j_call: TRBJ1-2
v_call: TRBV24-1
cdr3_aa: CATSEAGRDGYTF

clone_size: .
j_call: TRBJ1-1
v_call: TRBV30
cdr3_aa: CAWMQGAGTEAFF

clone_size: .
j_call: TRBJ1-6
v_call: TRBV6-4
cdr3_aa: CASSDTGVGNSPLHF

clone_size: .
j_call: TRBJ1-1
v_call: TRBV3-1/TRBV3-2
cdr3_aa: CASRHQGGLEAFF

clone_size: .
j_call: TRBJ2-3
v_call: TRBV2
cdr3_aa: CASSILGGGTDTQYF

clone_size: .
j_call: TRBJ1-1
v_call: TRBV25-1
cdr3_aa: CASSERQGRGRAFF

clone_size: .
j_call: TRBJ2-3
v_call: TRBV24-1
cdr3_aa: CATSAQTGLAGGRTSTDTQYF

clone_size: .
j_call: TRBJ2-1
v_call: TRBV3-1/TRBV3-2
cdr3_aa: CASSPPFSGFNREGYNEQFF

clone_size: .
j_call: TRBJ2-1
v_call: TRBV11-2
cdr3_aa: CASSLEGGDRGLDEQFF

clone_size: .
j_call: TRBJ2-5
v_call: TRBV6-5
cdr3_aa: CASSFTGDPQETQYF

clone_size: .
j_call: TRBJ1-1
v_call: TRBV2
cdr3_aa: CASRVQWNTEAFF

clone_size: .
j_call: TRBJ2-3
v_call: TRBV14
cdr3_aa: CASSQDTRAAATDTQYF

clone_size: .
j_call: TRBJ1-1
v_call: TRBV28
cdr3_aa: CASRGARTEAFF

clone_size: .
j_call: TRBJ1-1
v_call: TRBV9
cdr3_aa: CASSPRGSLLNMNTEAFF

clone_size: .
j_call: TRBJ1-1
v_call: TRBV9
cdr3_aa: CASSVGIRMGGNTEAFF

clone_size: .
j_call: TRBJ2-7
v_call: TRBV14
cdr3_aa: CASSPYRDRGYEQYF

clone_size: .
j_call: TRBJ1-2
v_call: TRBV5-1
cdr3_aa: CASSTTGGNNYGYTF

clone_size: .
j_call: TRBJ1-1
v_call: TRBV28
cdr3_aa: CASRQERSTEAFF

clone_size: few
j_call: TRBJ1-2
v_call: TRBV2
cdr3_aa: CASGTAQGVGGYTF

clone_size: few
j_call: TRBJ1-3
v_call: TRBV7-8
cdr3_aa: CASSLAGTGKTGNTIYF

clone_size: .
j_call: TRBJ1-1
v_call: TRBV13
cdr3_aa: CASSFGQGDTEAFF

clone_size: .
j_call: TRBJ1-2
v_call: TRBV6-5
cdr3_aa: CASSYGGSYGYTF

clone_size: .
j_call: TRBJ2-1
v_call: TRBV12-2
cdr3_aa: CASRLEPLPTDRGPSSYNEQFF

clone_size: .
j_call: TRBJ2-2
v_call: TRBV5-1
cdr3_aa: CASSSGLTGGQTGELFF

clone_size: few
j_call: TRBJ2-1
v_call: TRBV19
cdr3_aa: CASSPRGTGNEQFF

clone_size: .
j_call: TRBJ2-5
v_call: TRBV7-2
cdr3_aa: CASSLAGDQETQYF

clone_size: .
j_call: TRBJ1-2
v_call: TRBV4-1
cdr3_aa: CASSLRGPYGYTF

clone_size: .
j_call: TRBJ1-1
v_call: TRBV4-1
cdr3_aa: CASSQDRGYTEAFF

clone_size: .
j_call: TRBJ1-4
v_call: TRBV3-1/TRBV3-2
cdr3_aa: CASSQYGEAGEKLFF

clone_size: once
j_call: TRBJ2-5
v_call: TRBV29-1
cdr3_aa: CSVRPGAGEETQYF

clone_size: .
j_call: TRBJ1-2
v_call: TRBV9
cdr3_aa: CASSPGTGGILHGYTF

clone_size: .
j_call: TRBJ2-6
v_call: TRBV7-3
cdr3_aa: CASSPKSGTGSSGANVLTF

clone_size: .
j_call: TRBJ2-3
v_call: TRBV7-3
cdr3_aa: CASSPGGSTDTQYF

clone_size: .
j_call: TRBJ2-2
v_call: TRBV7-8
cdr3_aa: CASSLTGENTGELFF

clone_size: .
j_call: TRBJ2-1
v_call: TRBV5-1
cdr3_aa: CASSLGGLSSYNEQFF

clone_size: .
j_call: TRBJ1-2
v_call: TRBV6-5
cdr3_aa: CASSYTADYGYTF

clone_size: .
j_call: TRBJ1-5
v_call: TRBV6-5
cdr3_aa: CASSQGQGKVQPQHF

clone_size: .
j_call: TRBJ1-1
v_call: TRBV7-2
cdr3_aa: CASSFGGKNTEAFF

clone_size: .
j_call: TRBJ1-2
v_call: TRBV6-5
cdr3_aa: CASSYSSQTANYGYTF

clone_size: .
j_call: TRBJ2-5
v_call: TRBV10-3
cdr3_aa: CAISMTGGEAETQYF

clone_size: .
j_call: TRBJ1-1
v_call: TRBV5-1
cdr3_aa: CASRWGLLNTEAFF